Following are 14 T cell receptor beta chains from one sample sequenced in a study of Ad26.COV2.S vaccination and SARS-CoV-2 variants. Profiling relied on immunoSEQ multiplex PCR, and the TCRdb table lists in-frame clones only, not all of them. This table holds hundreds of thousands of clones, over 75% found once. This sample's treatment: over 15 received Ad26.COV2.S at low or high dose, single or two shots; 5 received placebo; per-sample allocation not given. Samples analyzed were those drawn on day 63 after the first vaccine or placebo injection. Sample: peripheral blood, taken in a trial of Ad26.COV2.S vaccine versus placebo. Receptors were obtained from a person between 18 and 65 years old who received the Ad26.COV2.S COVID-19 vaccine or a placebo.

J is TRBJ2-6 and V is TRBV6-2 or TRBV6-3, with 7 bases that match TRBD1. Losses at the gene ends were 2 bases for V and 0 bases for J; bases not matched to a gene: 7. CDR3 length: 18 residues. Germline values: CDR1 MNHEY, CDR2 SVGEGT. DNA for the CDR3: TGTGCCAGCAGTTACGGGACAGACATATTCTCTGGGGCCAACGTCCTGACTTTC. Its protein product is CASSYGTDIFSGANVLTF.

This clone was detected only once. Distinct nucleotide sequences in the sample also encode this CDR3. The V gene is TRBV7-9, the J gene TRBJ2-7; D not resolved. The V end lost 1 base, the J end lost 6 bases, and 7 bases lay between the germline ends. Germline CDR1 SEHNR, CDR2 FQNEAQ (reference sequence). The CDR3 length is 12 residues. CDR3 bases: TGTGCCAGCAGCTTAGAAGGCGTCGAGCAGTACTTC. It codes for CASSLEGVEQYF.

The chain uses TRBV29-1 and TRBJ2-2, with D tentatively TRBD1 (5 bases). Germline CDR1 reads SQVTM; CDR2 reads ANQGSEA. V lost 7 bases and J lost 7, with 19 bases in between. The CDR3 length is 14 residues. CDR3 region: CSANSRTSFGELFF. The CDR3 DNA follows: TGCAGCGCCAACTCCCGGACATCCTTCGGGGAGCTGTTTTTT.

The CDR3, as DNA: TGCAGCGTGAGGACAGGGGGGAGCGGCGAGCAGTACTTC. This translates into CSVRTGGSGEQYF. The V call is TRBV29-1, the J call TRBJ2-7; 10 positions match TRBD1. Germline V gives CDR1 SQVTM, CDR2 ANQGSEA. J was trimmed by 6 bases and V by 6 bases; bases with no gene match: 8. This CDR3 is 13 amino acids long.

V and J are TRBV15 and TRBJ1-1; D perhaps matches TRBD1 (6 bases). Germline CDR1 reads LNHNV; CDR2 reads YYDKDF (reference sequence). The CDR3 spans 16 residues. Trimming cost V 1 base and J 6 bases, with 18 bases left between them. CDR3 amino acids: CATSRGLKGERSEAFF. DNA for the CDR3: TGTGCCACCAGCAGAGGTTTAAAGGGGGAAAGGTCTGAAGCTTTCTTT.

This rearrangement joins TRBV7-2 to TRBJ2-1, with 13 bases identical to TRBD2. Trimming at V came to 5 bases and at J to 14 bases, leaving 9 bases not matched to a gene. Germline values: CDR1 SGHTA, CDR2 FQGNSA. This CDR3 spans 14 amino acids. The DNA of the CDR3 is TGTGCCAGCAGCCCCGATCCGGGACTAGCGGGGAAGTTCTTC. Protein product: CASSPDPGLAGKFF.

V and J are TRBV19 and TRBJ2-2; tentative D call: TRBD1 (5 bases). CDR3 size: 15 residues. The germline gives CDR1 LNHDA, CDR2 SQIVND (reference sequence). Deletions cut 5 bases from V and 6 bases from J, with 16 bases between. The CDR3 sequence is CASSYTSQGAGELFF. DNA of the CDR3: TGTGCCAGTAGTTACACCTCTCAGGGCGCCGGGGAGCTGTTTTTT.

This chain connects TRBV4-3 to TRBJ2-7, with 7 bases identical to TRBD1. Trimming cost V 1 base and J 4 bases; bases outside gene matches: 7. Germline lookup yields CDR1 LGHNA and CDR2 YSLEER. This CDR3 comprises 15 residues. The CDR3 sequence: CASSQGKAGGYEQYF. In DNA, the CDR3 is TGCGCCAGCAGCCAAGGAAAGGCAGGGGGTTACGAGCAGTACTTC.

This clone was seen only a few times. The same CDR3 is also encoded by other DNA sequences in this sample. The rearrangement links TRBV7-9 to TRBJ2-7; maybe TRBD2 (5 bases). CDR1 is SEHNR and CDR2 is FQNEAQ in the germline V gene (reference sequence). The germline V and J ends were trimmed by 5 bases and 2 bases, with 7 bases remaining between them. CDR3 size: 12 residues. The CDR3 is CASSPGAYEQYF. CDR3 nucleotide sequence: TGTGCCAGCAGCCCCGGGGCCTACGAGCAGTACTTC.

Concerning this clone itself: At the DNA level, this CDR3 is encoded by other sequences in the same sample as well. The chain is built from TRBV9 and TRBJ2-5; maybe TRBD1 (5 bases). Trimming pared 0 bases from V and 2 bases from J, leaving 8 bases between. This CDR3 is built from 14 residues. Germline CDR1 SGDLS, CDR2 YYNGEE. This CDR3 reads CASSVGGAQETQYF. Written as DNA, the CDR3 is TGTGCCAGCAGCGTAGGTGGGGCACAAGAGACCCAGTACTTC. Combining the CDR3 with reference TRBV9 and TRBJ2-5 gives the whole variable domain DSGVTQTPKHLITATGQRVTLRCSPRSGDLSVYWYQQSLDQGLQFLIQYYNGEERAKGNILERFSAQQFPDLHSELNLSSLELGDSALYFCASSVGGAQETQYFGPGTRLLVL.

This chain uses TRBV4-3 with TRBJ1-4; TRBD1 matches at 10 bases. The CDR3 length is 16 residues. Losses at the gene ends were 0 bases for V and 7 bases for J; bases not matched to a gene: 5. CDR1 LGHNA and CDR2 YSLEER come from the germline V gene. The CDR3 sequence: CASSQDAGTGAEKLFF. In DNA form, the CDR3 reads TGCGCCAGCAGCCAAGATGCTGGGACAGGGGCTGAAAAACTGTTTTTT.

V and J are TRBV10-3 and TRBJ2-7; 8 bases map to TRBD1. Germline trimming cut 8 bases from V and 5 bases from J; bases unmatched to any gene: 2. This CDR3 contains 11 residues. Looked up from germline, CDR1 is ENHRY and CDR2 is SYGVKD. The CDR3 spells CAIGTGHEQYF. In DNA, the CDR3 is TGTGCCATCGGGACAGGCCACGAGCAGTACTTC.

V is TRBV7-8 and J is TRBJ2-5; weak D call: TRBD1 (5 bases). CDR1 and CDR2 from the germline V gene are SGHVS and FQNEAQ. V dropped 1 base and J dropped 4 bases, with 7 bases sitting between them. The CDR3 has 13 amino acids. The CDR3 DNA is TGTGCCAGCAGCTTAGGGGGCCCAGAGACCCAGTACTTC. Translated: CASSLGGPETQYF.

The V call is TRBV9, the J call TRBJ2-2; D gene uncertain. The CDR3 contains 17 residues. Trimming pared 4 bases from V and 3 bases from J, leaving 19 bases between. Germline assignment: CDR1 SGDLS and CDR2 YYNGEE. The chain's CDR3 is CASSTSVTGYDTGELFF. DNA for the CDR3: TGTGCCAGCAGCACCTCAGTAACGGGCTACGACACCGGGGAGCTGTTTTTT.